This entry is about one TCR beta chain. Its target is unknown. The data were taken from a study of PD-1 blockade in classical Hodgkin lymphoma. Study-wide points: Researchers reported that CD4+ TCR diversity, though not CD8+, rose significantly by C4D1. Why the repertoires differ is still unclear, perhaps disease activity or prior therapy.

Time point indicated: cycle 4 day 1 (C4D1), after 6 weeks of nivolumab. Each and every patient relapsed after autologous stem cell transplantation, and patients got differing brentuximab vedotin exposure. TCRdb's table, derived via immunoSEQ multiplex PCR, lists solely in-frame clones and lacks some. Among tens of thousands of clones listed, about 90% were seen once. Here the sequenced sample was peripheral blood mononuclear cells (PBMCs), taken before the fourth cycle of nivolumab. The receptor was derived from a human donor with classical Hodgkin lymphoma.

The CDR3, as DNA: TGCGCCAGACCGGACGAGCAGTTCTTC. Amino acids: CARPDEQFF. The chain links TRBV5-1 to TRBJ2-1; D not certain. The CDR3 spans 9 residues. Germline CDR1 SGHRS, CDR2 YFSETQ. Trimming removed 8 bases at V and 10 bases at J, with 7 bases between.